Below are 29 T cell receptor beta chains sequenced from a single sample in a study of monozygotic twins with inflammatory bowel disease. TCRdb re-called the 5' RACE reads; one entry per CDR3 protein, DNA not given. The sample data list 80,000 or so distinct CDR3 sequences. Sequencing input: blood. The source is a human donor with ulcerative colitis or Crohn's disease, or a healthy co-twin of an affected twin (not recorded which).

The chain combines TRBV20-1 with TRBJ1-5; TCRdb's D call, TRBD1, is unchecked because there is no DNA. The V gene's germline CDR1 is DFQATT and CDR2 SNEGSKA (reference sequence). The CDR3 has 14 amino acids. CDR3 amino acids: CSAREMGGYQPQHF.

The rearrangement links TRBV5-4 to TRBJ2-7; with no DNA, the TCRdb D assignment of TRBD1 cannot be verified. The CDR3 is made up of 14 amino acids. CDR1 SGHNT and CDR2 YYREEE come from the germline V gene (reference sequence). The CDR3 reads CASSLGQGVREQYF.

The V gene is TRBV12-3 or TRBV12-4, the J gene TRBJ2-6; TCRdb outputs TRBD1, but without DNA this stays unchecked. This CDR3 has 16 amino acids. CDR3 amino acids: CASSWSRVSGANVLTF.

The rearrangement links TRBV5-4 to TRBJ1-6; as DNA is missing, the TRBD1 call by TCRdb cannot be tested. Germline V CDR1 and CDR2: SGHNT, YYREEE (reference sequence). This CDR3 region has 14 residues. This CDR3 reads CASSLEQGRSPLHF.

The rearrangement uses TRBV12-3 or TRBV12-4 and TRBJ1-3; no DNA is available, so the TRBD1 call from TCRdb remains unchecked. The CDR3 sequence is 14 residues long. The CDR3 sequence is CASRYQGRGNTIYF.

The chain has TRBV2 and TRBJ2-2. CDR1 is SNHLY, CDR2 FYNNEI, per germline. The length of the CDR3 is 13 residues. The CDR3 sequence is CASRADNTGELFF.

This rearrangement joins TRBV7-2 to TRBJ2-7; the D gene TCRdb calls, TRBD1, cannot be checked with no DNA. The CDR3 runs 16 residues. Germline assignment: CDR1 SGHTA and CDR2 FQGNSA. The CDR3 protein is CASSRQSTGVLYEQYF.

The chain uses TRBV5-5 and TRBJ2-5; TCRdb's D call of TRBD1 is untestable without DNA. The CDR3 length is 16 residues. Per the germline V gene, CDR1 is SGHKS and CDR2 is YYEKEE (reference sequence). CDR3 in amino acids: CASSHPLVRGEETQYF. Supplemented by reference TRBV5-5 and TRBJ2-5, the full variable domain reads DAGVTQSPTHLIKTRGQQVTLRCSPISGHKSVSWYQQVLGQGPQFIFQYYEKEERGRGNFPDRFSARQFPNYSSELNVNALLLGDSALYLCASSHPLVRGEETQYFGPGTRLLVL.

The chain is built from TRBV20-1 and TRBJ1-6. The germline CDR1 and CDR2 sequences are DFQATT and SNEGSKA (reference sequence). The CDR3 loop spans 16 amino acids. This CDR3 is CSAREQPSSYNSPLHF.

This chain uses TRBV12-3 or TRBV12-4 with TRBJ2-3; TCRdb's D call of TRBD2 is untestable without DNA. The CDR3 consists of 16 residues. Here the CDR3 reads CASSSTTSGGWDTQYF.

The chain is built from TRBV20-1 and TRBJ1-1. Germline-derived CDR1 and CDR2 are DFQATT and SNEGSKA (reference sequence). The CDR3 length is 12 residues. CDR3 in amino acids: CSAEGEVTEAFF.

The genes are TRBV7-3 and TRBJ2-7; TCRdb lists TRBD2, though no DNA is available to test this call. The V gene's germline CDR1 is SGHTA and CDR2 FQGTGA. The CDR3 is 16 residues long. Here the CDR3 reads CASSSSAQSAPYEQYF.

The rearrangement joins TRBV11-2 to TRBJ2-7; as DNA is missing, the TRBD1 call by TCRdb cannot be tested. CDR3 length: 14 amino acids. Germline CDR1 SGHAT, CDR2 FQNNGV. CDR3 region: CASSLDAGTNEQYF.

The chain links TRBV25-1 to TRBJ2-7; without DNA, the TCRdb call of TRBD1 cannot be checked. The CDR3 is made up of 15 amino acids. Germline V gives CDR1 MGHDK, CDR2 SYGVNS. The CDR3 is CASSPGLGGGYEQYF.

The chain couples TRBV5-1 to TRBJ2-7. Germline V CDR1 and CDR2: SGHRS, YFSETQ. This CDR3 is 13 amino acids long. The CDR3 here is CASSMDNSYEQYF.

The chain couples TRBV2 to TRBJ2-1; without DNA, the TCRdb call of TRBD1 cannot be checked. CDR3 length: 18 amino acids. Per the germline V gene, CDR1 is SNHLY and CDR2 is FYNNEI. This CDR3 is CASSTSGGILNAGHEQFF.

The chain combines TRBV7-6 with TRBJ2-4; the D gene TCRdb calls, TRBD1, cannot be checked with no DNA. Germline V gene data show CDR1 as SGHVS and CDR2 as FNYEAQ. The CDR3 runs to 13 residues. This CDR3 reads CASSRGAEDIQYF.

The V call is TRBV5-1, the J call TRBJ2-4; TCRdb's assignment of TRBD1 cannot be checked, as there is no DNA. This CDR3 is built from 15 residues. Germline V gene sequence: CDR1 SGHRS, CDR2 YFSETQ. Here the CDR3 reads CASSGSGTGGDMQYF.

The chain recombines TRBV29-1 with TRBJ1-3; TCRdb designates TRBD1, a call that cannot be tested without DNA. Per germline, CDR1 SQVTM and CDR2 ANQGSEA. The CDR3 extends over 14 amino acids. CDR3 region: CSVVEQGAGNTIYF.

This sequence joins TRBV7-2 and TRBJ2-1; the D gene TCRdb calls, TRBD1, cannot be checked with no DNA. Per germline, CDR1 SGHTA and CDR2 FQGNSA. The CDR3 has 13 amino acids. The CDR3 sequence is CASSFIQGNEQFF. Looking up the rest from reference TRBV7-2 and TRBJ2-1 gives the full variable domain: GAGVSQSPSNKVTEKGKDVELRCDPISGHTALYWYRQSLGQGLEFLIYFQGNSAPDKSGLPSDRFSAERTGGSVSTLTIQRTQQEDSAVYLCASSFIQGNEQFFGPGTRLTVL.

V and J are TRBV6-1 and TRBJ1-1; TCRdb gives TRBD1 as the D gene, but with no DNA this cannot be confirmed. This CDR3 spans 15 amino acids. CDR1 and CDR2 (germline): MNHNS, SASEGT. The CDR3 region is CASEGQGSWGTEAFF.

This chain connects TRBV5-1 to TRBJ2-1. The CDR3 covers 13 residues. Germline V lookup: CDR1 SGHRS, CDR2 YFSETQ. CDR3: CASSSGLYNEQFF.

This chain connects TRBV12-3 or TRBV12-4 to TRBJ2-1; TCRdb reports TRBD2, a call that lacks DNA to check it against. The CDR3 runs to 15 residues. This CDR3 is CASSLKTSGNNEQFF.

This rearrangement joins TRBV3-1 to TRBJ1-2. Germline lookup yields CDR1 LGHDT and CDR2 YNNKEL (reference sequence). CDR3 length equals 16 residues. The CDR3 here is CASSAGRSELNYGYTF.

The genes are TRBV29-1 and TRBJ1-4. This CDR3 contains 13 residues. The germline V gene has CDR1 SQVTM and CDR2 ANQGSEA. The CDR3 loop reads CSVRRATNEKLFF.

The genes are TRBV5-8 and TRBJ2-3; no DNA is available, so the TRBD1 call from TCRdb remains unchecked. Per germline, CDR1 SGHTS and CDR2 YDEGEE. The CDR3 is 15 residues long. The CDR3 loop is CASSLRTTRTDTQYF. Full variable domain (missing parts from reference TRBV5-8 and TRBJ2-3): EAGVTQSPTHLIKTRGQQATLRCSPISGHTSVYWYQQALGLGLQFLLWYDEGEERNRGNFPPRFSGRQFPNYSSELNVNALELEDSALYLCASSLRTTRTDTQYFGPGTRLTVL.

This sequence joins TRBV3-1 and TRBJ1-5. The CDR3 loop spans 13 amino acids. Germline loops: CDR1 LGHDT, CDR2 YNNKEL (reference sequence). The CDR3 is CASSQRSGQPQHF.

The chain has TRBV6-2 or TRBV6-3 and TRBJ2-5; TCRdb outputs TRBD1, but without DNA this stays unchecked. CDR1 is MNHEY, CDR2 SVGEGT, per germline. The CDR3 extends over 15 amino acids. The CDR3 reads CASSSFGGAGETQYF.

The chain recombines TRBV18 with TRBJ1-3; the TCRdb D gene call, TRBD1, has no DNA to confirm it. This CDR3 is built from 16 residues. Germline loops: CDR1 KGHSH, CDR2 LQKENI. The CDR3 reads CASSPVTGRSGNTIYF.